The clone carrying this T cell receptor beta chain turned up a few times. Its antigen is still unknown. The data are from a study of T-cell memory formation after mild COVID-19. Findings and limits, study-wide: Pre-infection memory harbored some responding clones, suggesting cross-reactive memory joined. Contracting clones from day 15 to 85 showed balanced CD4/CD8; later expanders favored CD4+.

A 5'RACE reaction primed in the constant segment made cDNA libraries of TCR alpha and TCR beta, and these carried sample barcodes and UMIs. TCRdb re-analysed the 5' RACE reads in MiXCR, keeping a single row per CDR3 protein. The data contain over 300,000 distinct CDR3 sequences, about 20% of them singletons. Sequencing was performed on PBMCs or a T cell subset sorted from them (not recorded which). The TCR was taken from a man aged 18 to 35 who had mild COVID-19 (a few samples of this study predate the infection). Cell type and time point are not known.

CDR3 sequence: CASSQSGAGRFSYEQYF. In nucleotides, the CDR3 is TGCGCCAGCAGTCAATCCGGGGCGGGCAGGTTCTCCTACGAGCAGTACTTC. The J gene is TRBJ2-7, the V gene TRBV23-1, with D perhaps matching TRBD1 or TRBD2 (5 bases each). TRBV23-1 is an open reading frame, and its role is uncertain. There are 17 residues in the CDR3. With 0 bases removed from V and 0 bases from J, the gap between germline ends came to 15 bases.